The following is a TCR beta chain sequence with its context. What it recognizes is unknown. This sample stems from a study of Ad26.COV2.S vaccination and SARS-CoV-2 variants. Study information: Intramuscularly, Ad26.COV2.S was given either once or twice, 56 days apart. Study-level results: Vaccine recipients surpassed placebo recipients in spike-specific TCR breadth.

The CDR3 consists of 15 residues. After removal of 1 base from V and 6 bases from J, the junction contained 5 bases not matched to a gene. CDR1 and CDR2 from the germline V gene are LGHNA and YSLEER. Treatment indicated: over 15 received Ad26.COV2.S at low or high dose, single or two shots; several received placebo; per-sample allocation not given. Collection of the samples took place on day 63 after the first injection of vaccine or placebo. This table comes from immunoSEQ multiplex PCR, and its TCRdb copy is limited to in-frame clones, with some not included. The table records 350,000 to 450,000 clones, roughly 90% of them present only once.

The source of this sequence is a person between 18 and 60 years old who received the Ad26.COV2.S COVID-19 vaccine or a placebo. This specimen consisted of peripheral blood, obtained in a trial of Ad26.COV2.S vaccine versus placebo. The rearrangement joins TRBV4-3 to TRBJ2-1; TRBD1 aligns across 8 bases. The CDR3 coding sequence is TGCGCCAGCAGCCAAGGGACAGGGTTAGGCAATGAGCAGTTCTTC. Translating gives CASSQGTGLGNEQFF.